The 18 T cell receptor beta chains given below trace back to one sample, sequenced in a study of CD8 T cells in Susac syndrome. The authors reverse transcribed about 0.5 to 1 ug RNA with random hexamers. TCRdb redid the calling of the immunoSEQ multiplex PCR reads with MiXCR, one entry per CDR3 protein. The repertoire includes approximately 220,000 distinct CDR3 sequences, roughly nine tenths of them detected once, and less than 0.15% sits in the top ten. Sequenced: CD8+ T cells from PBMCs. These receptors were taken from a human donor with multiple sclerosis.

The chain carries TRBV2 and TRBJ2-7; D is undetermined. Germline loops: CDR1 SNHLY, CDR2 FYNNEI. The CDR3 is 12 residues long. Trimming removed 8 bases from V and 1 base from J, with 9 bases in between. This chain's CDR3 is CASEGHSYEQYF. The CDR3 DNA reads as TGTGCCAGCGAAGGCCATTCCTACGAGCAGTACTTC.

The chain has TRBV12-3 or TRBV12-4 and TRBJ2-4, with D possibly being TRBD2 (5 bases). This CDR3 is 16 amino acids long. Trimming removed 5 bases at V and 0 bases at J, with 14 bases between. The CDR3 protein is CASSTLAELAKNIQYF. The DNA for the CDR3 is TGTGCCAGCAGTACGCTAGCTGAACTAGCCAAAAACATTCAGTACTTC.

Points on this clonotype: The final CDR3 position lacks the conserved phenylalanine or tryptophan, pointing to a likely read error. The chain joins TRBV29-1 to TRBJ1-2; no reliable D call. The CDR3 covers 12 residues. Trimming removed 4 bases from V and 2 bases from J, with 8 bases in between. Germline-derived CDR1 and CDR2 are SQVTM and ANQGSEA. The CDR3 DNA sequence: TGCAGCGTTGCTGCCGCCAACTATGGCTACACCCTC. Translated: CSVAAANYGYTL.

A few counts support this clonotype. For the CDR3, the DNA is TGTGCCAGCAGCTTAAGGGGAGATGAAAAACTGTTTTTT. Translation: CASSLRGDEKLFF. The chain uses TRBV7-9 and TRBJ1-4, with a possible D match to TRBD1 (5 bases). The germline gives CDR1 SEHNR, CDR2 FQNEAQ (reference sequence). Trimming left V 2 bases short and J 6 bases short, with 7 bases between. The CDR3 is 13 amino acids.

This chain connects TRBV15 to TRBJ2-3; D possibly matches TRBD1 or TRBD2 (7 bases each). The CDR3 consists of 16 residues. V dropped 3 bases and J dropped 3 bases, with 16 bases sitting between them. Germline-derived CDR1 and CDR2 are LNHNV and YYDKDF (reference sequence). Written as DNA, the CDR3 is TGTGCCACCAGCAGGGGTCCCAGGGGGGGGACAGATACGCAGTATTTT. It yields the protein CATSRGPRGGTDTQYF.

The CDR3 here is CASSQGQGWNEQFF. The CDR3 region has the DNA TGCGCCAGCAGCCAAGGACAGGGGTGGAATGAGCAGTTCTTC. The J gene is TRBJ2-1, the V gene TRBV4-1, with 8 bases aligning to TRBD1. In germline, CDR1 is MGHRA, CDR2 YSYEKL. This CDR3 is 14 amino acids long. Losses at the gene ends were 1 base for V and 7 bases for J; bases not matched to a gene: 3.

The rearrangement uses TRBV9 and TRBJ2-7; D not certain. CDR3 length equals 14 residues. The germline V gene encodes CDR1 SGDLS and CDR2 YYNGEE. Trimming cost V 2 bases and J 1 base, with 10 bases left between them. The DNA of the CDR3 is TGTGCCAGCAGCGTCGCGGACGGATCCTACGAGCAGTACTTC. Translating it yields CASSVADGSYEQYF.

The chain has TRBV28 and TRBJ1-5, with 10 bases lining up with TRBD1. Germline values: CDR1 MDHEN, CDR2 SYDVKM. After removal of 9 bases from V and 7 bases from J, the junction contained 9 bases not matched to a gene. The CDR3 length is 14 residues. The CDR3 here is CASAGQGSIQPQHF. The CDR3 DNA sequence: TGTGCCAGTGCGGGACAGGGGAGTATCCAGCCCCAGCATTTT.

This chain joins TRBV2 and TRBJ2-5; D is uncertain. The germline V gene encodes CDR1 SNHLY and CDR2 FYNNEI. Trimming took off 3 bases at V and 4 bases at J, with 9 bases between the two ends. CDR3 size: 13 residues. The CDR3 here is CASSDGRGETQYF. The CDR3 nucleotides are TGTGCCAGCAGTGATGGGCGCGGAGAGACCCAGTACTTC.

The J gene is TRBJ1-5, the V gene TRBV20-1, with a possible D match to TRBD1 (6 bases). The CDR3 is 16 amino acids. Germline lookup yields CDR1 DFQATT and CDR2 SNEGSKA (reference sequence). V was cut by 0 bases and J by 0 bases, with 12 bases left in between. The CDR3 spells CSARDLKTGSNQPQHF. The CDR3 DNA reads TGCAGTGCTAGAGATCTCAAGACAGGTAGCAATCAGCCCCAGCATTTT.

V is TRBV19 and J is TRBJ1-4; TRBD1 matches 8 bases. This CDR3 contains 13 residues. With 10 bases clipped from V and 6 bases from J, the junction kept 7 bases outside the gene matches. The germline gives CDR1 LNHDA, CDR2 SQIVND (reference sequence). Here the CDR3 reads CATADREDEKLFF. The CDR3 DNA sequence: TGTGCCACAGCGGACAGGGAGGATGAAAAACTGTTTTTT.

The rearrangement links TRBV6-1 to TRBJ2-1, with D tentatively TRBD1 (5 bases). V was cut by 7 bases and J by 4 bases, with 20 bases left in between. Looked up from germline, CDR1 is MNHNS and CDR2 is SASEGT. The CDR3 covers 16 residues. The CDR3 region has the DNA TGTGCCAGCACGGACCGGGTCAGGCAGGGATACAATGAGCAGTTCTTC. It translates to CASTDRVRQGYNEQFF.

The CDR3 nucleotides read TGCAGTGCTAGCCCGGAAAACTACGAGCAGTACTTC. Translated: CSASPENYEQYF. V usage is TRBV20-1 and J usage is TRBJ2-7; D call uncertain. The CDR3 runs 12 residues. V was pared by 3 bases and J by 3 bases, with 9 bases between. Germline V gene data show CDR1 as DFQATT and CDR2 as SNEGSKA (reference sequence).

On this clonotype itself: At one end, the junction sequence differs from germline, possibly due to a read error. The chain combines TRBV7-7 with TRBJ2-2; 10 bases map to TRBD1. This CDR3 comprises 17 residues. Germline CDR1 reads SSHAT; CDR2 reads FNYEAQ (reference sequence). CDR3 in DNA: TGTGCTAGCAGCCCCCGGACAGGGGGGGCGGACACCGGGGAGCTGTTTTTT. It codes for CASSPRTGGADTGELFF. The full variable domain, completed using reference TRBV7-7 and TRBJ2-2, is GAGVSQSPRYKVTKRGQDVTLRCDPISSHATLYWYQQALGQGPEFLTYFNYEAQPDKSGLPSDRFSAERPEGSISTLTIQRTEQRDSAMYRCASSPRTGGADTGELFFGEGSRLTVL.

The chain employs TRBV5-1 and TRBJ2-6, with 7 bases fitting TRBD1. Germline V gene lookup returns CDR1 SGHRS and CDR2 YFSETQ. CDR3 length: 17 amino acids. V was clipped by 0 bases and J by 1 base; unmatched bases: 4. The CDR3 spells CASSLETGMSGANVLTF. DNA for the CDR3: TGCGCCAGCAGCTTGGAGACAGGGATGTCTGGGGCCAACGTCCTGACTTTC.

This CDR3 is CASRGRRTEAFF. The CDR3 DNA reads as TGTGCCAGCAGGGGTAGGCGCACTGAAGCTTTCTTT. The chain combines TRBV5-6 with TRBJ1-1; no reliable D call. CDR3 length: 12 residues. Trimming took off 5 bases at V and 4 bases at J, with 9 bases between the two ends. Germline assignment: CDR1 SGHDT and CDR2 YYEEEE.

CDR3 coding DNA: TGTGCCAGCAGCCCTTGGACTAGCGGGAGGGCCTCCTACGAGCAGTACTTC. The encoded protein is CASSPWTSGRASYEQYF. The V and J genes are TRBV7-8 and TRBJ2-7; 15 bases align to TRBD2. The CDR3 extends over 17 amino acids. With 5 bases clipped from V and 0 bases from J, the junction kept 5 bases outside the gene matches. Germline V gene lookup returns CDR1 SGHVS and CDR2 FQNEAQ.

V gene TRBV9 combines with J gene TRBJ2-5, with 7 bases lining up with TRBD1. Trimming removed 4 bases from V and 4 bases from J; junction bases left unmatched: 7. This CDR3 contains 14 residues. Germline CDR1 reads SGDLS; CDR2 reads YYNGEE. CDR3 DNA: TGTGCCAGCAGCAACCGACAGGGCGGAGAGACCCAGTACTTC. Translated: CASSNRQGGETQYF.